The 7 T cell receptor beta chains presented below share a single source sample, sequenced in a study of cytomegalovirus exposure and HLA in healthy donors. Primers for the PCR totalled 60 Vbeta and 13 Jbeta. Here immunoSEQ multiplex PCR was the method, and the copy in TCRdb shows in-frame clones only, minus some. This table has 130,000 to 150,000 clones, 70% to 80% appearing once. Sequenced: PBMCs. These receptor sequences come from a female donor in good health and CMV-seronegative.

CDR3 loop: CASSSGQVGTQYF. The CDR3 DNA reads TGTGCCAGCAGCTCTGGACAGGTGGGGACCCAGTACTTC. The genes are TRBV7-9 and TRBJ2-5, with 7 bases lining up with TRBD1. Germline V gene data show CDR1 as SEHNR and CDR2 as FQNEAQ (reference sequence). The CDR3 has 13 amino acids. The J segment lost 7 bases and the V segment lost 4 bases, leaving 6 bases of the junction unmatched.

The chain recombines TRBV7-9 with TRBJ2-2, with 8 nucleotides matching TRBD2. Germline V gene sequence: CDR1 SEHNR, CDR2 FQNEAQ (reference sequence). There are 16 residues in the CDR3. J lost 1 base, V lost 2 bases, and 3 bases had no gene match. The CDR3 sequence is CASSLLGLENTGELFF. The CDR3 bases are TGTGCCAGCAGCTTATTGGGACTAGAGAACACCGGGGAGCTGTTTTTT.

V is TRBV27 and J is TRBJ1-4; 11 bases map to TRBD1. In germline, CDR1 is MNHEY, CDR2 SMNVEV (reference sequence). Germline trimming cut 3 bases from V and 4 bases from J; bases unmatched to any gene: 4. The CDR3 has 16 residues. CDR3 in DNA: TGTGCCAGCAGTTTCGGGACAGGGGGTAATAATGAAAAACTGTTTTTT. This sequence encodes CASSFGTGGNNEKLFF.

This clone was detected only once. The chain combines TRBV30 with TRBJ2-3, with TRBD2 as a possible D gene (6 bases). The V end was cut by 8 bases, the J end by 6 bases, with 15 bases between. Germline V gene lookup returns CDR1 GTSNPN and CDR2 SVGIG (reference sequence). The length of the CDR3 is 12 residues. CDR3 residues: CARREGADTQYF. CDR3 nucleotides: TGTGCCCGGCGGGAAGGGGCCGATACGCAGTATTTT.

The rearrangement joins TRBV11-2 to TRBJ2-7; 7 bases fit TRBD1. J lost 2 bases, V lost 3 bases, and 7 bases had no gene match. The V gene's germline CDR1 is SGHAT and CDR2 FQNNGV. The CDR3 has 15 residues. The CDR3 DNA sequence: TGTGCCAGCAGCTTGGTACAGGGGACCACCTACGAGCAGTACTTC. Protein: CASSLVQGTTYEQYF.

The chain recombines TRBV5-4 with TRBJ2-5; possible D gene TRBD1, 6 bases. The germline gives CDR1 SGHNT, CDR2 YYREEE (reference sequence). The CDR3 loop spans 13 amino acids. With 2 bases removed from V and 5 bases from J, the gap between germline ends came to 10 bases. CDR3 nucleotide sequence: TGTGCCAGCAGCTTACAGGGTTCGGAGACCCAGTACTTC. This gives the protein CASSLQGSETQYF.

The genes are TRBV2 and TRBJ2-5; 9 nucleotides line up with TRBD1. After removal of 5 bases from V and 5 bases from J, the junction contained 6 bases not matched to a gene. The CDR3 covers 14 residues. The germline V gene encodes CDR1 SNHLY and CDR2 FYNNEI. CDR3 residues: CASSSQGARETQYF. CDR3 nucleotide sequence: TGTGCCAGCAGTTCACAGGGGGCGCGTGAGACCCAGTACTTC.